Here is one T cell receptor (beta chain) with its context. Its cognate antigen is unknown. The data were obtained in a study of vaccination and CD4 T cells after COVID-19. The Oncomine TCR Beta short-read assay sequenced DNA from cultured CD4+ T cells. In this case, cultured CD4+ T cells provided the extracted genomic DNA. TCRdb fed the PCR reads into MiXCR, producing one record per CDR3 protein. The table records some 16,000 distinct CDR3 sequences, less than 80% of them present only once. Treatment denoted: approximately 9-day PBMC culture with coronavirus spike peptide pools or control peptides (ViraFEST assay). In the ViraFEST assay, peptide-pool expansion preceded TCR sequencing of expanded clonotypes. The culture of 1.5 million to 2 million PBMCs per well included 9.5 to 10 IU/ml IL-2 and about 9.8 ug/ml peptide pools. This CDR3 has 13 amino acids.

The V call is TRBV21-1, the J call TRBJ1-2; TRBD1, the table's D call, was not compared with the DNA. TRBV21-1 is a listed pseudogene. Source material: CD4+ T cells from blood, cultured in vitro. This clonotype was obtained from a human donor who had recovered from COVID-19. The chain's CDR3 is CASSIGTGGGYTF. CDR3 bases: TGTGCCAGCAGCATAGGGACAGGGGGTGGCTACACCTTC.